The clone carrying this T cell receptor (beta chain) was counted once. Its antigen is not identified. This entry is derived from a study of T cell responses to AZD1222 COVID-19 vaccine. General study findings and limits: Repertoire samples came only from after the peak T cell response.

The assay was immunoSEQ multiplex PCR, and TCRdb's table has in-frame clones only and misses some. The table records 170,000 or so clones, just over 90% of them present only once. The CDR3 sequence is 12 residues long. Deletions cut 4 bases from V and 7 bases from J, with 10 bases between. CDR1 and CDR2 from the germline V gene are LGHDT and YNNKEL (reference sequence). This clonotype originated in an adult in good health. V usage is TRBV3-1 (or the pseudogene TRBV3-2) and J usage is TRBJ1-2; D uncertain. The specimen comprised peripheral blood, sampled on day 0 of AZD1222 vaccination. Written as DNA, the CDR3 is TGTGCCAGCAGCCGCGCTGCGTCTGGCTACACCTTC. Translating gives CASSRAASGYTF.